This T cell receptor (beta chain) came from a study of human T cells and chemical hapten exposure (dated by TCRdb to about 2021). Looking at the study overall: For sensitization, 2% DPC in acetone was applied to a 2 cm by 2 cm area of upper inner arm skin. The libraries were sequenced as a pool, and the TCR yield per sample differed mostly because of small variations in library volumes within the pool. The mostly female patient cohort included alopecia areata with under or over 50% scalp involvement, alopecia totalis and alopecia universalis. Throughout the approximately 25-week study period, patients were also given weekly therapeutic DPC doses on the scalp. Blood was sampled from patients pre-sensitization (week 0) and at 2, 6 and about 24 weeks after DPC sensitization. Patch testing on the upper back used Finn chambers containing 0.01% DPC, with scoring done after 6 days according to International Contact Dermatitis Research Group standards. Peripheral blood TCR repertoire changes were tracked in vivo in alopecia patients during primary and secondary sensitization to the hapten diphenylcyclopropenone (DPC). For TCR sequencing, blood came from some 31 alopecia patients at anywhere from one to four time points (pre-sensitization, 2, 6 and 24 weeks). The investigation overall reported the following: Significantly more large CDR3 similarity clusters were formed by expanded TCRs than by pre-sensitization or healthy control sets, consistent with antigen-driven responses. All patients had alopecia, a presumed autoimmune disease, so their immune response might differ from that of healthy individuals. The number of TCRs above 1 in 1000 frequency did not change with DPC sensitization; there was no evidence of global repertoire structure alterations. Repeated subsampling changed both the strength of the expansion versus patch-test correlation and the threshold at which that correlation became significant. Patch test score was positively correlated with the number of PT1 expanded TCRs, with significance at thresholds 8, 16 and 32 but not at 4.

Library construction relied on RACE. TCRdb names NextSeq 500 as the instrument used. During library preparation, unique molecular identifiers were attached to individual cDNA molecules so that TCRs could be counted quantitatively and reproducibly. From each blood RNA sample, both TCR alpha and TCR beta chains were sequenced. In the authors' own workflow: Samples had a median of about 96,000 TCRs, with a range from about 23,224 to 750,000. The Decombinator software suite was used to annotate the V, J and CDR3 of the TCR reads. For PS versus PT1 abundance plots, all samples were subsampled to the same number of TCRs (28,000). Expanded TCRs were defined as absent before sensitization and observed at least eight times at the 2-week time point. TCRdb trimmed public reads at Q25 via fastp, called clones via MiXCR and kept in-frame beta chains. Rows merge per CDR3 protein into single entries with the most common DNA and genes. Here the V and J calls rest on TCRdb's processing, not on the authors' analysis. The sample records roughly 380,000 distinct CDR3 sequences, about 6% of which are singletons. Of the sample, 4.5% to 6% falls within the top ten clones.

The time point label, read with the paper, signifies: patch test 2, 6 weeks after DPC sensitization. The treatment or condition label, read with the paper, signifies: therapeutic diphenylcyclopropenone sensitization with weekly scalp DPC. At each patch-test visit, blood was drawn before the patch test was applied. Patients were eligible if aged 18 to 70, diagnosed with alopecia and judged suitable for DPC therapy, and pregnant patients were excluded. Unfractionated whole blood was collected in Tempus Blood RNA tubes, and total RNA was extracted from that blood. With respect to this clonotype: Its antigen specificity is not known. Per-base quality was not reported, and no clone a single base away is much larger than it.

The sequenced sample was whole blood, obtained in connection with sensitization to the hapten diphenylcyclopropenone (DPC). The sequence was collected from a woman younger than 30 with alopecia areata. Some clones in this sample may be carry-over from other donors' samples.

The CDR3 is CASAVAKETQYF. The base sequence is TGTGCCAGCGCAGTAGCTAAAGAGACCCAGTACTTC. The receptor chain draws on TRBV6-2 or TRBV6-3 and TRBJ2-5; the D gene cannot be named for sure. There are 12 amino acids in the CDR3, from cysteine to phenylalanine inclusive. Of the read, only the CDR3 DNA is kept; its 36 bases are in frame from base 1. For CDR1 and CDR2, the germline V gene lists MNHEY and SVGEGT. V loses 8 bases, J loses 3 bases, and the germline ends lie 10 bases apart.